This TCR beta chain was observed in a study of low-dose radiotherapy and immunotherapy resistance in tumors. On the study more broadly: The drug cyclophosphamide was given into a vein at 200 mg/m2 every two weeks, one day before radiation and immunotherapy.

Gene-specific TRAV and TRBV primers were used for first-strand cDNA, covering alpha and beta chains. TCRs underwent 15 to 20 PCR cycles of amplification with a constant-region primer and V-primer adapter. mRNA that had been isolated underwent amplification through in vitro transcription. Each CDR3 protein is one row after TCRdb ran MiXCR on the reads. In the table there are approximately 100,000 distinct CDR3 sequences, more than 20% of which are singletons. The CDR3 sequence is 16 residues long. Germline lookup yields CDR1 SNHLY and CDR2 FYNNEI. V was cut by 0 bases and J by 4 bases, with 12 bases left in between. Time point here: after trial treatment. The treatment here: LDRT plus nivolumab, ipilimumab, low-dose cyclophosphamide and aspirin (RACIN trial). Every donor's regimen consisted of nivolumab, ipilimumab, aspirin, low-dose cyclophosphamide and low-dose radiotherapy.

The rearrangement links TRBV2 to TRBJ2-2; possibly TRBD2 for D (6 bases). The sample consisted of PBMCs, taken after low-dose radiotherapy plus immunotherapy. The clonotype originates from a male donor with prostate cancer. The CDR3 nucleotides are TGTGCCAGCAGTGAAGCCGGCGGGGTTGGCACCGGGGAGCTGTTTTTT. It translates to CASSEAGGVGTGELFF.